The present TCR beta chain was sequenced within a study of tumor-infiltrating lymphocytes in oesophageal squamous cell carcinoma. Each CDR3 protein gets one entry after TCRdb re-called the PCR reads with MiXCR. The sample consists of about 21,000 distinct CDR3 sequences, about 34% of them appearing once. The CDR3 is 15 residues long. CDR1 is LGHDT and CDR2 is YNNKEL in the germline V gene (reference sequence). Trimming removed 1 base from V and 0 bases from J, with 10 bases in between. The receptor was derived from a male donor with esophageal squamous cell carcinoma. The source material was esophageal tumor tissue. The J gene is TRBJ2-7, the V gene TRBV3-1; the D gene is possibly TRBD1 (5 bases). CDR3 in amino acids: CASSQGRTPSYEQYF. In DNA, the CDR3 is TGTGCCAGCAGCCAAGGGCGGACACCCTCCTACGAGCAGTACTTC.